A single sample gave rise to the 21 T cell receptor beta chains below, sequenced in a study of CD8+ T cells in alopecia areata. Once RNA had been extracted, it was reverse transcribed into cDNA to act as the sequencing template. Assay: immunoSEQ multiplex PCR; the TCRdb copy retains only in-frame clones and omits some. Of about 200,000 clones in the sample, 64% were seen once. As for treatment: oral pan-JAK inhibitor, 5-10 mg twice daily. Sequenced here: CD4+ T cells sorted from blood, sampled at week 4, from a patient treated with tofacitinib. The receptors come from a human donor with alopecia areata.

This chain links TRBV30 with TRBJ1-1, with a weak D call TRBD1 (6 bases). CDR3 length equals 15 residues. Germline CDR1 is GTSNPN and CDR2 is SVGIG (reference sequence). Trimming took 0 bases from V and 4 from J, leaving 15 bases between them. For the CDR3, the DNA is TGTGCCTGGAGTGTGGGCAGGGGAGGGAGCACTGAAGCTTTCTTT. It codes for CAWSVGRGGSTEAFF.

The rearrangement links TRBV28 to TRBJ2-7, with 7 nucleotides matching TRBD1. The CDR3 is 13 amino acids. V lost 8 bases to trimming and J lost 3 bases; unmatched junction nucleotides: 7. The V gene's germline CDR1 is MDHEN and CDR2 SYDVKM. For the CDR3, the DNA is TGTGCCAGCTGGACAGGACGCAGCTACGAGCAGTACTTC. The encoded protein is CASWTGRSYEQYF.

The chain couples TRBV29-1 to TRBJ2-7, with D perhaps TRBD1 (6 bases). CDR3 length: 15 amino acids. V dropped 6 bases and J dropped 2 bases, with 20 bases sitting between them. Per the germline V gene, CDR1 is SQVTM and CDR2 is ANQGSEA. The CDR3, as DNA: TGCAGCGTAATTTGGGCTGACAGGACACCCTACGAGCAGTACTTC. Translated, it gives CSVIWADRTPYEQYF.

This chain joins TRBV6-6 and TRBJ1-5; no clear D. CDR1 MNHNY and CDR2 SVGAGI come from the germline V gene (reference sequence). The CDR3 spans 14 residues. Trimming removed 6 bases at V and 4 bases at J, with 13 bases between. This chain's CDR3 is CASRPPTENQPQHF. The CDR3 coding sequence is TGTGCCAGCAGGCCCCCCACAGAGAATCAGCCCCAGCATTTT.

CDR3 nucleotides: TGTGCCAGCAGCGGCAAGGGGAGGTACAATGAGCAGTTCTTC. It encodes CASSGKGRYNEQFF. The V and J genes are TRBV7-2 and TRBJ2-1; possible D gene TRBD2, 6 bases. The CDR3 has 14 amino acids. Trimming left V 5 bases short and J 4 bases short, with 12 bases between. Germline V gene lookup returns CDR1 SGHTA and CDR2 FQGNSA. Using reference TRBV7-2 and TRBJ2-1 for the parts outside the CDR3, the full variable domain is GAGVSQSPSNKVTEKGKDVELRCDPISGHTALYWYRQSLGQGLEFLIYFQGNSAPDKSGLPSDRFSAERTGGSVSTLTIQRTQQEDSAVYLCASSGKGRYNEQFFGPGTRLTVL.

The chain is built from TRBV25-1 and TRBJ1-6; tentative D call: TRBD1 (6 bases). The CDR3 covers 14 residues. V shed 7 bases and J shed 6 bases, with 13 bases lying between them. Per germline, CDR1 MGHDK and CDR2 SYGVNS. Here the CDR3 reads CASNYQGSNSPLHF. The CDR3 DNA sequence: TGTGCCAGCAATTATCAGGGGAGTAATTCACCCCTCCACTTT. The variable domain in full, with the rest retrieved from reference TRBV25-1 and TRBJ1-6, is EADIYQTPRYLVIGTGKKITLECSQTMGHDKMYWYQQDPGMELHLIHYSYGVNSTEKGDLSSESTVSRIRTEHFPLTLESARPSHTSQYLCASNYQGSNSPLHFGNGTRLTVT.

This clone was detected only a few times. The V and J genes are TRBV10-3 and TRBJ1-1; D is unresolved. The ends were cut back, 2 bases at V and 7 bases at J, with 8 bases in the middle. This CDR3 is 12 amino acids long. Germline V gene lookup returns CDR1 ENHRY and CDR2 SYGVKD. The CDR3 DNA reads TGTGCCATCAGTGAGGGCCCAGTTGAAGCTTTCTTT. This gives the protein CAISEGPVEAFF.

The chain couples TRBV5-6 to TRBJ1-2; no reliable D call. The length of the CDR3 is 14 residues. CDR1 is SGHDT, CDR2 YYEEEE, per germline. V lost 0 bases to trimming and J lost 3 bases, with 9 bases between them. The CDR3 reads CASSLGLGDYGYTF. The DNA for the CDR3 is TGTGCCAGCAGCTTGGGGCTTGGAGACTATGGCTACACCTTC. Full variable domain (remainder filled in from reference TRBV5-6 and TRBJ1-2): DAGVTQSPTHLIKTRGQQVTLRCSPKSGHDTVSWYQQALGQGPQFIFQYYEEEERQRGNFPDRFSGHQFPNYSSELNVNALLLGDSALYLCASSLGLGDYGYTFGSGTRLTVV.

This clone came up a few times. V and J are TRBV29-1 and TRBJ1-6, with D maybe TRBD1 (6 bases). There are 12 residues in the CDR3. V lost 5 bases and J 9 bases, leaving 11 bases between the germline ends. Germline-derived CDR1 and CDR2 are SQVTM and ANQGSEA. The CDR3 loop reads CSVRQGSSPLHF. CDR3 nucleotides: TGCAGCGTTCGGCAGGGGAGTTCACCCCTCCACTTT.

The chain uses TRBV25-1 and TRBJ2-1; no reliable D call. Deletions cut 4 bases from V and 7 bases from J, with 5 bases between. The CDR3 totals 11 residues. Germline V gene data show CDR1 as MGHDK and CDR2 as SYGVNS. The CDR3 sequence: CASSGLNEQFF. CDR3 sequence (DNA): TGTGCCAGCAGTGGATTGAATGAGCAGTTCTTC.

This clone was seen a handful of times. Other DNA sequences in the same sample also yield this CDR3. The chain recombines TRBV5-1 with TRBJ1-2; D is unclear. Per the germline V gene, CDR1 is SGHRS and CDR2 is YFSETQ. The length of the CDR3 is 13 residues. V lost 4 bases, J lost 4 bases, and 11 bases lay in between. CDR3 DNA: TGCGCCAGCAGCCCCGGAGGAGGCTATGGCTACACCTTC. It yields the protein CASSPGGGYGYTF.

This clone was found many times. J is TRBJ2-1 and V is TRBV19; possibly TRBD2 for D (5 bases). The CDR3 is made up of 12 amino acids. Looked up from germline, CDR1 is LNHDA and CDR2 is SQIVND (reference sequence). V lost 3 bases and J lost 7, with 7 bases in between. CDR3: CASSMTGNEQFF. CDR3 in DNA: TGTGCCAGTAGTATGACGGGAAATGAGCAGTTCTTC.

This clone was seen only a few times. This chain connects TRBV7-2 to TRBJ1-2; a weak D match, TRBD1 (5 bases). The CDR3 spans 14 residues. Trimming pared 0 bases from V and 6 bases from J, leaving 11 bases between. Germline CDR1 is SGHTA and CDR2 is FQGNSA. The CDR3: CASSLAGTAHGYTF. The CDR3 DNA reads TGTGCCAGCAGCTTAGCGGGGACGGCCCATGGCTACACCTTC.

This clone was observed a single time. This chain connects TRBV5-6 to TRBJ1-6; D gene ambiguous. Germline V CDR1 and CDR2: SGHDT, YYEEEE. This CDR3 has 16 amino acids. The germline V and J ends were trimmed by 0 bases and 8 bases, with 15 bases remaining between them. DNA of the CDR3: TGTGCCAGCAGCTTGGGGAGGAGGGTCAAAGATTCACCCCTCCACTTT. It encodes CASSLGRRVKDSPLHF.

The V gene is TRBV30, the J gene TRBJ2-2; D gene unclear. Deletions cut 6 bases from V and 0 bases from J, with 14 bases between. This CDR3 comprises 15 residues. In germline, CDR1 is GTSNPN, CDR2 SVGIG (reference sequence). As DNA, the CDR3 is TGTGCCTGTACCTTGACGGCAGCGAACACCGGGGAGCTGTTTTTT. This sequence encodes CACTLTAANTGELFF.

The sample holds a few counts of this clone. The chain is built from TRBV20-1 and TRBJ2-3; D unclear. Trimming removed 5 bases from V and 1 base from J, with 4 bases in between. Per the germline V gene, CDR1 is DFQATT and CDR2 is SNEGSKA (reference sequence). This CDR3 contains 11 residues. CDR3 residues: CSAQGTDTQYF. The CDR3 DNA is TGCAGTGCTCAAGGCACAGATACGCAGTATTTT.

This clone occurred a few times. V is TRBV11-3 and J is TRBJ2-3, with D unresolved. Germline V gene sequence: CDR1 SGHNT, CDR2 YENEEA. The CDR3 extends over 13 amino acids. V was cut by 5 bases and J by 8 bases, with 14 bases left in between. This CDR3 reads CASSPGLGSTQYF. The CDR3 region has the DNA TGTGCCAGCAGCCCGGGTTTAGGCAGTACGCAGTATTTT.

The genes are TRBV30 and TRBJ2-7; D is undetermined. The V gene lost 4 bases and the J gene lost 5 bases, with 21 bases spanning the gap. CDR3 length: 15 residues. The germline gives CDR1 GTSNPN, CDR2 SVGIG (reference sequence). The CDR3 DNA is TGTGCCTGGATGAGCCGCAGACCCCTGGGAAACGAGCAGTACTTC. This encodes CAWMSRRPLGNEQYF.

This chain connects TRBV30 to TRBJ2-7; possibly TRBD1 for D (5 bases). Germline loops: CDR1 GTSNPN, CDR2 SVGIG (reference sequence). This CDR3 has 15 residues. Trimming cost V 0 bases and J 4 bases, with 16 bases left between them. In DNA form, the CDR3 reads TGTGCCTGGAGTGTAGGGGCAGTCTTCTTTTACGAGCAGTACTTC. Amino acid sequence: CAWSVGAVFFYEQYF.

The V gene is TRBV27, the J gene TRBJ1-6; tentatively, D is TRBD1 (5 bases). The CDR3 runs 15 residues. Trimming removed 0 bases at V and 6 bases at J, with 9 bases between. The germline V gene has CDR1 MNHEY and CDR2 SMNVEV (reference sequence). In DNA form, the CDR3 reads TGTGCCAGCAGTTTATCCCGACAGCTTAATTCACCCCTCCACTTT. It yields the protein CASSLSRQLNSPLHF.

The rearrangement links TRBV29-1 to TRBJ1-5, with unresolved D. The V gene lost 7 bases and the J gene lost 1 base, with 11 bases spanning the gap. The CDR3 extends over 13 amino acids. Germline CDR1 SQVTM, CDR2 ANQGSEA. CDR3 loop: CSARQGSNQPQHF. The CDR3 nucleotides read TGCAGCGCTAGACAAGGGAGCAATCAGCCCCAGCATTTT.